Below are 19 T cell receptor beta chains sequenced from a single sample in a study of response to subunit inactivated influenza vaccine. One entry per CDR3 protein results from TCRdb running MiXCR on the RT-PCR reads. The table records 650,000 to 800,000 distinct CDR3 sequences, less than 20% of them present only once. The material was PBMCs from blood, obtained around 5 days after vaccination. The receptors were gathered from a man aged 50-59 years who received an inactivated influenza vaccine.

The J gene is TRBJ2-1, the V gene TRBV5-5, with 7 bases fitting TRBD2. Germline CDR1 reads SGHKS; CDR2 reads YYEKEE (reference sequence). The CDR3 sequence is 17 residues long. The V segment lost 0 bases and the J segment 1 base; nucleotides outside the gene matches: 7. In DNA form, the CDR3 reads TGTGCCAGCAGCTTGGGGCCTGGGAGGGGTTCCTACAATGAGCAGTTCTTC. Translation gives CASSLGPGRGSYNEQFF.

V and J are TRBV9 and TRBJ2-3; D perhaps matches TRBD2 (5 bases). The ends were cut back, 6 bases at V and 1 base at J, with 12 bases in the middle. In germline, CDR1 is SGDLS, CDR2 YYNGEE. CDR3 length: 14 residues. CDR3 sequence reads: CASNFGGRTDTQYF. Written as DNA, the CDR3 is TGTGCCAGCAACTTTGGCGGGCGCACAGATACGCAGTATTTT.

A few counts support this clonotype. The chain couples TRBV12-3 or TRBV12-4 to TRBJ1-6; the D is unclear. The CDR3 loop spans 14 amino acids. Trimming shortened V by 7 bases and J by 9 bases, and 16 bases separated the two germline ends. CDR3 coding DNA: TGTGCCAGCACCCCCGATCCATTTGGTTCACCCCTCCACTTT. It encodes CASTPDPFGSPLHF.

This rearrangement joins TRBV4-3 to TRBJ2-7, with 12 bases aligning to TRBD2. The CDR3 spans 16 residues. Germline V lookup: CDR1 LGHNA, CDR2 YSLEER. With 4 bases clipped from V and 6 bases from J, the junction kept 10 bases outside the gene matches. The DNA for the CDR3 is TGCGCCAGCAGCCTGTCTATCGGACTAGCGGGACTCGAGCAGTACTTC. Encoded protein: CASSLSIGLAGLEQYF.

This clonotype was observed a few times. The chain uses TRBV11-3 and TRBJ2-1; D uncertain. Germline CDR1 reads SGHNT; CDR2 reads YENEEA. Trimming pared 1 base from V and 10 bases from J, leaving 11 bases between. The CDR3 length is 13 residues. The CDR3 protein is CASSLVSQGEQFF. CDR3 in DNA: TGTGCCAGCAGCTTAGTTTCTCAAGGCGAGCAGTTCTTC.

This clonotype was counted many times. This chain connects TRBV10-2 to TRBJ2-7, with 7 bases aligning to TRBD2. Germline assignment: CDR1 WSHSY and CDR2 SAAADI. The V gene end was trimmed by 4 bases and the J gene end by 4 bases; junction bases not matched to a gene: 13. The length of the CDR3 is 16 residues. CDR3 sequence reads: CASSVASGDLWYEQYF. CDR3 DNA sequence: TGCGCCAGCAGTGTGGCTAGCGGAGATCTCTGGTACGAGCAGTACTTC.

The chain is built from TRBV7-2 and TRBJ2-3; D possibly matches TRBD1 or TRBD2 (5 bases each). Germline-derived CDR1 and CDR2 are SGHTA and FQGNSA. The CDR3 runs to 16 residues. With 1 base removed from V and 1 base from J, the gap between germline ends came to 12 bases. The CDR3 region has the DNA TGTGCCAGCAGCTTAGTCCGAGGGGTTCGCACAGATACGCAGTATTTT. Protein: CASSLVRGVRTDTQYF.

The chain couples TRBV20-1 to TRBJ2-5; 11 bases align to TRBD2. V dropped 4 bases and J dropped 2; count of bases not matched to a gene: 15. Germline CDR1 DFQATT, CDR2 SNEGSKA (reference sequence). The CDR3 loop spans 18 amino acids. CDR3 loop: CSAKRLAGWVGQQETQYF. The CDR3 coding sequence is TGCAGTGCTAAACGACTAGCGGGGTGGGTAGGTCAGCAAGAGACCCAGTACTTC.

This clonotype showed up just a few times. The chain carries TRBV12-3 or TRBV12-4 and TRBJ2-5, with 8 bases fitting TRBD2. J lost 7 bases, V lost 5 bases, and 9 bases had no gene match. CDR3 size: 14 residues. CDR3 bases: TGTGCCAGCAGTCCCACAGCGGGGGAGTGGACCCAGTACTTC. It specifies CASSPTAGEWTQYF.

The CDR3: CASSNLLRSIGKNIQYF. CDR3 sequence (DNA): TGTGCCAGCAGCAACTTACTACGGAGTATCGGCAAAAACATTCAGTACTTC. J is TRBJ2-4 and V is TRBV21-1. TRBV21-1 is tagged as a pseudogene. The CDR3 is 17 residues long.

This clonotype was seen more than once but under ten times. This chain connects TRBV6-1 to TRBJ2-3, with D maybe TRBD2 (5 bases). The CDR3 is made up of 15 amino acids. The V end lost 4 bases, the J end lost 1 base, and 12 bases lay between the germline ends. Germline-derived CDR1 and CDR2 are MNHNS and SASEGT. The CDR3 here is CASSVTAGGTDTQYF. CDR3 nucleotide sequence: TGTGCCAGCAGTGTGACGGCGGGTGGCACAGATACGCAGTATTTT.

The gene calls are TRBV18 and TRBJ1-4; D is ambiguous. Trimming removed 3 bases from V and 4 bases from J, with 9 bases in between. The CDR3 runs to 14 residues. Germline CDR1 is KGHSH and CDR2 is LQKENI. CDR3 residues: CASSPDFSNEKLFF. The CDR3, as DNA: TGTGCCAGCTCACCGGATTTTAGTAATGAAAAACTGTTTTTT.

The gene calls are TRBV12-3 or TRBV12-4 and TRBJ2-4, with no clear D. Trimming stripped 1 base from V and 0 bases from J, with 13 bases between. The CDR3 spans 17 residues. The CDR3 sequence is CASSLVGGILAKNIQYF. CDR3 coding DNA: TGTGCCAGCAGTTTAGTAGGCGGAATATTAGCCAAAAACATTCAGTACTTC.

V usage is TRBV5-4 and J usage is TRBJ2-3; D uncertain. Trimming shortened V by 4 bases and J by 1 base, and 10 bases separated the two germline ends. The CDR3 contains 14 residues. Per germline, CDR1 SGHNT and CDR2 YYREEE (reference sequence). CDR3 residues: CASSKTDRTDTQYF. As DNA, the CDR3 is TGTGCCAGCAGCAAAACGGACCGCACAGATACGCAGTATTTT.

This clonotype was detected a few times. The V and J genes are TRBV9 and TRBJ1-6; 8 bases are shared with TRBD1. Germline CDR1 and CDR2: SGDLS and YYNGEE. V was pared by 0 bases and J by 8 bases, with 7 bases of the junction left unmatched. The CDR3 has 16 residues. CDR3 nucleotide sequence: TGTGCCAGCAGCGTAGGATCGGACAGGGTTTATTCACCCCTCCACTTT. Translated, it gives CASSVGSDRVYSPLHF. The whole variable domain, remainder taken from reference TRBV9 and TRBJ1-6, is DSGVTQTPKHLITATGQRVTLRCSPRSGDLSVYWYQQSLDQGLQFLIQYYNGEERAKGNILERFSAQQFPDLHSELNLSSLELGDSALYFCASSVGSDRVYSPLHFGNGTRLTVT.

This clonotype was detected many times. The chain is built from TRBV5-1 and TRBJ2-1; the D gene could be TRBD1 or TRBD2 (5 bases each). This CDR3 has 13 amino acids. The V gene lost 1 base and the J gene lost 9 bases, with 11 bases spanning the gap. In germline, CDR1 is SGHRS, CDR2 YFSETQ. In nucleotides, the CDR3 is TGCGCCAGCAGCTTGTTTGGGGGTGGTGAGCAGTTCTTC. It yields the protein CASSLFGGGEQFF. Full variable domain (outside the CDR3, taken from reference TRBV5-1 and TRBJ2-1): KAGVTQTPRYLIKTRGQQVTLSCSPISGHRSVSWYQQTPGQGLQFLFEYFSETQRNKGNFPGRFSGRQFSNSRSEMNVSTLELGDSALYLCASSLFGGGEQFFGPGTRLTVL.

This rearrangement joins TRBV20-1 to TRBJ2-6, with unresolved D. This CDR3 is 15 amino acids long. Trimming removed 0 bases at V and 0 bases at J, with 6 bases between. The germline V gene has CDR1 DFQATT and CDR2 SNEGSKA (reference sequence). Written as DNA, the CDR3 is TGCAGTGCTAGAGACATAAACTCTGGGGCCAACGTCCTGACTTTC. Translated, it gives CSARDINSGANVLTF.

This clonotype was seen at least ten times. The rearrangement links TRBV27 to TRBJ2-3; 7 positions match TRBD1. The V segment lost 5 bases and the J segment 0 bases; nucleotides outside the gene matches: 5. This CDR3 region has 15 residues. CDR1 and CDR2 from the germline V gene are MNHEY and SMNVEV (reference sequence). CDR3 protein: CASSVTGRSTDTQYF. The DNA of the CDR3 is TGTGCCAGCAGTGTGACAGGGAGAAGCACAGATACGCAGTATTTT.

This clonotype occurred a few times. The CDR3: CASSLPETQYF. The DNA for the CDR3 is TGTGCCAGCAGCCTCCCGGAGACCCAGTACTTC. The chain couples TRBV7-9 to TRBJ2-5; D is unclear. Trimming took 5 bases from V and 5 from J, leaving 6 bases between them. Per the germline V gene, CDR1 is SEHNR and CDR2 is FQNEAQ (reference sequence). The CDR3 loop spans 11 amino acids.